Described below is a single T cell receptor (beta chain) sequence and its context. Its target antigen remains unknown. Per-base quality was not reported, and no clone a single base away is much larger than it. This specimen belongs to a study of T cells after yellow fever vaccination (dated by TCRdb to the late 2010s). Some background on the complete study: The SMART-Seq v4 Ultra Low Input RNA kit was used to prepare libraries from fractions with low cell numbers. To follow T-cell clones before and after primary and booster YFV17D yellow fever vaccination, bulk TCR alpha and beta repertoires were sequenced over time. The cohort comprised two healthy male donors, one aged 18 to 30 and one aged 30 to 39 years. Blood was collected at multiple timepoints before and after primary and secondary immunization, and bulk PBMC replicates and cell subsets were isolated.

In the paper's terms, the treatment or condition label means: live attenuated yellow fever vaccine strain. PBMCs were isolated from peripheral blood using a standard Ficoll-Paque protocol. Dynabeads CD4 and CD8 positive selection kits were used to isolate the CD4 and CD8 T-cell fractions. TriZol was used to extract RNA from bulk PBMCs, from CD4 and CD8 fractions, and from dextramer-positive and dextramer-negative fractions. The CDR3, cysteine through phenylalanine, is 14 amino acids long. The read is trimmed to its CDR3 DNA, 42 bases read in frame from base 1. Taken from the germline V gene, the CDR1 and CDR2 loops are MNHEY and SVGAGI. Deletion took 6 bases off V and 8 bases off J, with a span of 19 bases between the germline ends. The instrument given in TCRdb is Illumina NovaSeq 6000. Synthesis of TCR cDNA relied on 5'RACE template switching, a step that introduced a universal primer site along with unique molecular identifiers. cDNA synthesis was primed from both the TCR alpha and TCR beta constant segments. Two PCR steps were used to amplify libraries, with sample barcodes and sequencing adapters being added in the second step. Sequencing of libraries was done on Illumina HiSeq 2500 (2x100 bp) or NovaSeq (2x150 bp). The authors' analysis ran thus. Demultiplexing of reads and collapsing into UMI consensus sequences were performed with MIGEC, and V(D)J alignment was carried out with MiXCR. Using edgeR on replicate PBMC samples, clonotypes were called vaccine-responding if FDR was below 0.01 and the log2 fold change was above 5 up to day 15. CD4 or CD8 identity was assigned to each bulk clonotype according to whether the clonotype was present at higher abundance in the sequenced CD4 repertoire or the sequenced CD8 repertoire. TCRdb applied fastp at Q25 and MiXCR to the public reads, then kept only in-frame beta chains. Duplicate CDR3 protein sequences are folded into a single record with the most common DNA and genes. The authors' filters were not applied to this entry. This sample holds about 300,000 distinct CDR3 sequences; 8.5% to 10% were observed only once. Of the sample, about 3.7% falls within the top ten clones.

The paper as a whole reports these results and caveats: Computational filtering was needed because FACS-sorted repertoires could contain abundant contaminating clonotypes from the bulk population. The secondary T-cell response was found to be weaker but faster than the primary response, with a peak reached on day 5 rather than on day 15. A small fraction of clonotypes showed up in both the CD4 and CD8 compartments, probably as a result of convergent recombination. Most clones expanded after primary vaccination were re-detected after the booster (approximately 95% of CD4 and about 88% of CD8), suggesting broad memory maintenance. Because only a couple of donors were included in the study, the extent to which the findings can be generalized is limited.

This chain joins TRBV6-5 to TRBJ1-1, with no confident D gene call. The sequenced sample was CD4+ T cells sorted from PBMCs, obtained 5 days after the yellow fever booster vaccination. This TCR derives from a man in his late teens or twenties who received the YFV17D yellow fever vaccine. The CDR3 region has the sequence CASSPRTVYAEAFF. The sequenced DNA is TGTGCCAGCAGCCCCCGTACGGTATATGCCGAAGCTTTCTTT.